Shown below are 3 T cell receptor beta chains from a single sample sequenced in a study of blood T cell repertoires in COVID-19. Clones were sequenced by immunoSEQ multiplex PCR, and TCRdb holds only the in-frame ones, with some missing. The sample has 150,000 to 200,000 clones, approximately 85% seen once. Sequencing input: peripheral blood. The receptors were gathered from a human donor with active or convalescent COVID-19. The donor label of this sample is uncertain.

V usage is TRBV4-1 and J usage is TRBJ1-6, with 7 bases identical to TRBD1. This CDR3 is 16 amino acids long. V gave up 0 bases and J gave up 4 bases; unmatched junction bases: 3. Germline CDR1 reads MGHRA; CDR2 reads YSYEKL. CDR3 in amino acids: CASSQEGQPYNSPLHF. The DNA of the CDR3 is TGCGCCAGCAGCCAAGAGGGACAGCCTTATAATTCACCCCTCCACTTT.

V is TRBV7-3 and J is TRBJ1-1; tentative D call: TRBD1 (6 bases). V was pared by 3 bases and J by 1 base, with 9 bases between. In germline, CDR1 is SGHTA, CDR2 FQGTGA. There are 14 residues in the CDR3. Written as DNA, the CDR3 is TGTGCCAGCAGCTTCAAGGGACAGAACACTGAAGCTTTCTTT. Translating it yields CASSFKGQNTEAFF.

The chain recombines TRBV5-1 with TRBJ2-3; the D gene is possibly TRBD1 (5 bases). V gave up 0 bases and J gave up 2 bases, with 16 bases separating them. Looked up from germline, CDR1 is SGHRS and CDR2 is YFSETQ. The CDR3 loop spans 17 amino acids. CDR3 loop: CASSLVGGADLTDTQYF. The DNA for the CDR3 is TGCGCCAGCAGCTTGGTAGGTGGGGCGGATCTCACAGATACGCAGTATTTT.